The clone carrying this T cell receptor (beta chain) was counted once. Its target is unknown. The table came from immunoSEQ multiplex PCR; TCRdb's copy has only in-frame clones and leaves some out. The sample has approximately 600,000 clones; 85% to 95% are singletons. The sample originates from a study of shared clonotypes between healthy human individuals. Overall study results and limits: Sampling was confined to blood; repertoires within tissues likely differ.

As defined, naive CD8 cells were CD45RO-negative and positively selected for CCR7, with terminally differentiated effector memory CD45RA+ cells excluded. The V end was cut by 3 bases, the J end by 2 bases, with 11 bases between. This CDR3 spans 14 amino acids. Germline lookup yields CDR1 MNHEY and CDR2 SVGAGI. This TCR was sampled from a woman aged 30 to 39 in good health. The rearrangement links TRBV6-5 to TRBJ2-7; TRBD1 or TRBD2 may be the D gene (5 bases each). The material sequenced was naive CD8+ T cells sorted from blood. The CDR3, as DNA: TGTGCCAGCAGTTATAGAGGGGCCCCCTACGAGCAGTACTTC. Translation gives CASSYRGAPYEQYF.